The 2 T cell receptor beta chains below were found in one sample sequenced in a study of blood T cell repertoires in COVID-19. TCRdb's copy holds only in-frame clones and misses some; the assay was immunoSEQ multiplex PCR. This table holds approximately 250,000 clones, approximately 88% found once. Sequenced sample: PBMCs or T cells enriched from blood (not recorded which). These receptors came from a woman aged 40 to 55 with acute COVID-19.

This rearrangement joins TRBV5-4 to TRBJ1-1; 7 bases fit TRBD1. The length of the CDR3 is 14 residues. Germline assignment: CDR1 SGHNT and CDR2 YYREEE (reference sequence). The trim removed 4 bases at V and 4 bases at J, leaving 7 bases unmatched. CDR3 protein: CASSQTGRGTEAFF. CDR3 DNA sequence: TGTGCCAGCAGCCAGACAGGGCGAGGCACTGAAGCTTTCTTT.

The chain carries TRBV19 and TRBJ1-1, with 7 bases that match TRBD1. Trimming took 3 bases from V and 5 from J; bases not matched to a gene: 6. Looked up from germline, CDR1 is LNHDA and CDR2 is SQIVND (reference sequence). This CDR3 spans 14 amino acids. The CDR3 DNA is TGTGCCAGTAGTATTGGGCAGGGGGATACTGAAGCTTTCTTT. Protein sequence: CASSIGQGDTEAFF. The full variable domain, with the rest looked up from reference TRBV19 and TRBJ1-1, is DGGITQSPKYLFRKEGQNVTLSCEQNLNHDAMYWYRQDPGQGLRLIYYSQIVNDFQKGDIAEGYSVSREKKESFPLTVTSAQKNPTAFYLCASSIGQGDTEAFFGQGTRLTVV.